This TCR beta chain was identified in a study of shared clonotypes between healthy human individuals. Broader study findings: A small donor pool kept down the genetic and exposure-history diversity that was represented.

Germline CDR1 reads MDHEN; CDR2 reads SYDVKM. The CDR3 is made up of 13 amino acids. V lost 2 bases and J lost 5; bases outside the gene matches: 1. Details on this clone: No antigen is known for it.

Profiling relied on immunoSEQ multiplex PCR, and the TCRdb table lists in-frame clones only, not all of them. The repertoire holds about 470,000 clones, with roughly 80% as singletons. Sequences were obtained from PBMCs. The sequence was collected from a woman in her thirties or forties in good health. Some clones in this sample may be carry-over from other donors' samples. The chain is built from TRBV28 and TRBJ2-5; 8 nucleotides line up with TRBD2. The CDR3 DNA reads as TGTGCCAGCAGTTTAACGGGGGGGGAGACCCAGTACTTC. Its translation is CASSLTGGETQYF.